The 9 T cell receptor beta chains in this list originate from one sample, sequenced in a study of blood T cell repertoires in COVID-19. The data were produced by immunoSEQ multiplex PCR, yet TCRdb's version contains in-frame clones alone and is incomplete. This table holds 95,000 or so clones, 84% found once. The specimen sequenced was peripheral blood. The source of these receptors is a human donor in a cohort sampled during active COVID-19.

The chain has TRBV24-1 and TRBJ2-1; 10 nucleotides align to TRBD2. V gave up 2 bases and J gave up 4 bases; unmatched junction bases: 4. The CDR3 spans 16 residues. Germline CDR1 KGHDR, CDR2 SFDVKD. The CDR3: CATSDSGTSVYNEQFF. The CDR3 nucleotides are TGTGCCACCAGTGATTCCGGGACTAGCGTTTACAATGAGCAGTTCTTC.

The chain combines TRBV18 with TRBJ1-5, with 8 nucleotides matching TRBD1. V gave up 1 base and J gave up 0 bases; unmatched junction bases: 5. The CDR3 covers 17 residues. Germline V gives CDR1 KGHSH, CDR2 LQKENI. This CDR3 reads CASSPLQGDYSNQPQHF. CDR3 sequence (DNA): TGTGCCAGCTCACCACTACAGGGGGACTATAGCAATCAGCCCCAGCATTTT.

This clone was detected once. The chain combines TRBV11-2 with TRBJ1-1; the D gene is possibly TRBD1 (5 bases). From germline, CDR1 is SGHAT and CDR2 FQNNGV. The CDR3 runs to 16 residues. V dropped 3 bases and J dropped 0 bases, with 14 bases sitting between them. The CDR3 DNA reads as TGTGCCAGCAGCTTGAGAAAGGGGATTGTGAACACTGAAGCTTTCTTT. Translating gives CASSLRKGIVNTEAFF.

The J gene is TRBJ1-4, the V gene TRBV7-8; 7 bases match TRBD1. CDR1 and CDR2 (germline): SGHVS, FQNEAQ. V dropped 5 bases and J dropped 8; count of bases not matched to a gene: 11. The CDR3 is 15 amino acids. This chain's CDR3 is CASSQQGQPGEKLFF. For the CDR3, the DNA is TGTGCCAGCAGCCAACAGGGACAGCCGGGCGAAAAACTGTTTTTT.

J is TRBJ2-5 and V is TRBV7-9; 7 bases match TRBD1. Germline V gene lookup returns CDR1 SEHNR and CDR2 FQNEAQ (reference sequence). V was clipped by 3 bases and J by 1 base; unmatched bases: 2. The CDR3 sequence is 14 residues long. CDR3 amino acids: CASSFAGGQETQYF. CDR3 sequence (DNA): TGTGCCAGCAGCTTTGCAGGGGGCCAAGAGACCCAGTACTTC.

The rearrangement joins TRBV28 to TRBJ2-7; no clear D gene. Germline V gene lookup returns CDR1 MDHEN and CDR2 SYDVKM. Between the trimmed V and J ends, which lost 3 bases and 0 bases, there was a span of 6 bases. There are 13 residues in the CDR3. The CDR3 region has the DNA TGTGCCAGCAGTTTCGCGAACTCCTACGAGCAGTACTTC. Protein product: CASSFANSYEQYF.

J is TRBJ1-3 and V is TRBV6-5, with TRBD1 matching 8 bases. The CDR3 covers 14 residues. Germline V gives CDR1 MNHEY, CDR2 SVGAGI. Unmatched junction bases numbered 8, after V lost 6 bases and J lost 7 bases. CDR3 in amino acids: CASRETGVINTIYF. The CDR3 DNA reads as TGTGCCAGCAGGGAGACAGGGGTTATCAACACCATATATTTT.

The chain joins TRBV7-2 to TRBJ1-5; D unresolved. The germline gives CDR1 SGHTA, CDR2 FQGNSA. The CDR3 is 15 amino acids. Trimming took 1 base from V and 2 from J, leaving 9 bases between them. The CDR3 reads CASSLGYEGNQPQHF. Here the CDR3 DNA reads TGTGCCAGCAGCTTAGGGTATGAGGGCAATCAGCCCCAGCATTTT.

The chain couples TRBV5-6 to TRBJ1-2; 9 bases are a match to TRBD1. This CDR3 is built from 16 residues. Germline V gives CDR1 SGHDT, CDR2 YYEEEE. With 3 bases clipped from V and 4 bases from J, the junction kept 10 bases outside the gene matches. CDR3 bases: TGTGCCAGCAGCTCCTGGCCGGGACAGGGTCTCTATGGCTACACCTTC. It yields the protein CASSSWPGQGLYGYTF. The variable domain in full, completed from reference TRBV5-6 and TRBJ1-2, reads DAGVTQSPTHLIKTRGQQVTLRCSPKSGHDTVSWYQQALGQGPQFIFQYYEEEERQRGNFPDRFSGHQFPNYSSELNVNALLLGDSALYLCASSSWPGQGLYGYTFGSGTRLTVV.